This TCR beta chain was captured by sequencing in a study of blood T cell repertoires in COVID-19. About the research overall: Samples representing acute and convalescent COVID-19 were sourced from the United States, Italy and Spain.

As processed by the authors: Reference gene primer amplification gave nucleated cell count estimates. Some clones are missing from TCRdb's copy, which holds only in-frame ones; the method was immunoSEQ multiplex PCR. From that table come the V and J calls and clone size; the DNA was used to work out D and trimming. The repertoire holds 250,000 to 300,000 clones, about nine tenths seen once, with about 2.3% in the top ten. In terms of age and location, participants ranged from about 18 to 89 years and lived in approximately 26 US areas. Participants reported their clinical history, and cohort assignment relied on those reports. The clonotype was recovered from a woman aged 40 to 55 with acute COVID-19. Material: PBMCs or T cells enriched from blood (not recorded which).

Here the CDR3 DNA reads TGTGCCAGCAGTTTGAGAGGGCGTAGTGGCTACACCTTC. Its protein product is CASSLRGRSGYTF. The J gene is TRBJ1-2, the V gene TRBV28, with unresolved D. The germline gives CDR1 MDHEN, CDR2 SYDVKM. Trimming took 3 bases from V and 7 from J, leaving 12 bases between them. The CDR3 has 13 residues.